The subject of this entry is one T cell receptor beta chain. This sample stems from a study of identical twins. V was shortened by 0 bases and J by 7 bases, with 9 bases between the two germline ends. The CDR3 consists of 13 residues. Germline values: CDR1 SEHNR, CDR2 FQNEAQ (reference sequence). Template switching introduced a universal primer site, and the cDNA bore unique molecular identifiers. TCRdb itself ran the 5' RACE reads through MiXCR, one entry per CDR3 protein. The repertoire holds roughly 720,000 distinct CDR3 sequences, roughly 20% seen once, with around 14% in the top ten. This sample also belongs to another study, concerning T cells expressing NK-cell markers.

The gene calls are TRBV7-9 and TRBJ1-1; D ambiguous. This sequence was found in a woman aged 18-29 years in good health. The sample comprised PBMCs. The CDR3 is CASSLAPAGEAFF. CDR3 nucleotides: TGTGCCAGCAGCTTAGCCCCAGCGGGTGAAGCTTTCTTT.